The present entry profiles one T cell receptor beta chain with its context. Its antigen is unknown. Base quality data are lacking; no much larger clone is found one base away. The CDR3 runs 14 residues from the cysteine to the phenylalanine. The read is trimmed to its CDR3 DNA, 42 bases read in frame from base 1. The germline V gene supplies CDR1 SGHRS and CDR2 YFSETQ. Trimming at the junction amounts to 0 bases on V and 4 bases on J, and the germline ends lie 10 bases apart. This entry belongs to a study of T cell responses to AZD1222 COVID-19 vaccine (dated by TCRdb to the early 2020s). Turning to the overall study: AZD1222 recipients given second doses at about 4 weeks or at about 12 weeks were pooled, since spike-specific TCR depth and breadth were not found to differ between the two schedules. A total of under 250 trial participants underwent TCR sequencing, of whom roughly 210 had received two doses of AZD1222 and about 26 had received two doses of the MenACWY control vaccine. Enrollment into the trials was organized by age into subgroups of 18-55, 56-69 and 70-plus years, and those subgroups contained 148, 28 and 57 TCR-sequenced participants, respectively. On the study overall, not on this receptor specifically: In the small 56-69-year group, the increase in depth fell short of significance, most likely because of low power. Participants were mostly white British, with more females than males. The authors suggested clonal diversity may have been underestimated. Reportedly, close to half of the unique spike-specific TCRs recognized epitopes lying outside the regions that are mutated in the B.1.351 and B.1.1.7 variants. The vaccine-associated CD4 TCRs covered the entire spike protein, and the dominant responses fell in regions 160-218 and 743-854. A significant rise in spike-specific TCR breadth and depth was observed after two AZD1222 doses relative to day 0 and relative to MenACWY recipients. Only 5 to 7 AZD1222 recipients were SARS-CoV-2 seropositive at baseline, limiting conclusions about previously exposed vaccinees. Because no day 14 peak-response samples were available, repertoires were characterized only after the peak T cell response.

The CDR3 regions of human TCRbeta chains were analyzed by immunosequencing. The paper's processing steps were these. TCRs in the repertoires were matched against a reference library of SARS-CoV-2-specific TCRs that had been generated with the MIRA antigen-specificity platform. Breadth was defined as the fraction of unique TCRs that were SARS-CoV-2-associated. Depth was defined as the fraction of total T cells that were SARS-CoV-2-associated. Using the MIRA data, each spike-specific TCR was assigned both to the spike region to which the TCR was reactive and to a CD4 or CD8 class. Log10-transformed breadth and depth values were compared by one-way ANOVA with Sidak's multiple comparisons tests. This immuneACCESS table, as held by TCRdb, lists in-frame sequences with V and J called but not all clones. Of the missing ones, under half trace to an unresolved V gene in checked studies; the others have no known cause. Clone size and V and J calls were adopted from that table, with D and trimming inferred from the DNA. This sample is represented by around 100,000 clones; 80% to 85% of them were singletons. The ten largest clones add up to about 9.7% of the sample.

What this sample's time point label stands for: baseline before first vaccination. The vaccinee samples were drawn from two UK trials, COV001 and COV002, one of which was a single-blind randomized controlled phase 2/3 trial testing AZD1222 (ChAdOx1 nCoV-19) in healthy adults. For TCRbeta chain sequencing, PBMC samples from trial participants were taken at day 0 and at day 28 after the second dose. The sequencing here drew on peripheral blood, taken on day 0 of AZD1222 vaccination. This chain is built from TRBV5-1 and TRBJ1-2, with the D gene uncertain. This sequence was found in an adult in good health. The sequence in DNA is TGCGCCAGCAGCTTGGTGGCGGGTGGCTATGGCTACACCTTC. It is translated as CASSLVAGGYGYTF.